This TCR beta chain came from a study of response to subunit inactivated influenza vaccine. Whole-study results and caveats: Authors suggested that a seasonal influenza vaccination recruits few new T cells each time.

TCRdb reprocessed the RT-PCR reads with MiXCR, giving one entry per CDR3 protein. The data contain about 520,000 distinct CDR3 sequences, about 25% of them singletons. This clonotype was detected a few times. Its antigen is as yet unknown. Material: CD4+ T cells sorted from PBMCs, obtained 5 days after vaccination. The TCR comes from a man aged 50 or older who received an inactivated influenza vaccine.

For the CDR3, the DNA is TGCGCCAGCAAAACTACAGGGTTTGGCGGGGAGCTGTTTTTT. Its translation: CASKTTGFGGELFF. This chain uses TRBV10-2 with TRBJ2-2; D is perhaps TRBD1 (6 bases). Germline CDR1 reads WSHSY; CDR2 reads SAAADI. This CDR3 has 14 residues. V was clipped by 7 bases and J by 7 bases, with 16 bases between them.